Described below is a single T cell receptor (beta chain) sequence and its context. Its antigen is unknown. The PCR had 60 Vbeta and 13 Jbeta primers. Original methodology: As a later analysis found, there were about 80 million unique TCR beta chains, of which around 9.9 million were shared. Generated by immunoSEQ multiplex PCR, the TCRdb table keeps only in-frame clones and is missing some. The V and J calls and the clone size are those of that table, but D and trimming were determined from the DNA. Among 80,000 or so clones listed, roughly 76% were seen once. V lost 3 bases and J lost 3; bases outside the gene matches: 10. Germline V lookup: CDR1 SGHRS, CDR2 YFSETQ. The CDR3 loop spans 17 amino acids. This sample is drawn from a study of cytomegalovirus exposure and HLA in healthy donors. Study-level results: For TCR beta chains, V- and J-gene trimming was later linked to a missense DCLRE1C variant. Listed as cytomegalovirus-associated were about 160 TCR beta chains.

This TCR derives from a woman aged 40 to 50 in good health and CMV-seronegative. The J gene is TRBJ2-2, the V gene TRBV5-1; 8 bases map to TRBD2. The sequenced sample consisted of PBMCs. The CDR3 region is CASSSAVGLAHTGELFF. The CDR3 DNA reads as TGCGCCAGCAGCTCGGCAGTCGGACTAGCTCACACCGGGGAGCTGTTTTTT.